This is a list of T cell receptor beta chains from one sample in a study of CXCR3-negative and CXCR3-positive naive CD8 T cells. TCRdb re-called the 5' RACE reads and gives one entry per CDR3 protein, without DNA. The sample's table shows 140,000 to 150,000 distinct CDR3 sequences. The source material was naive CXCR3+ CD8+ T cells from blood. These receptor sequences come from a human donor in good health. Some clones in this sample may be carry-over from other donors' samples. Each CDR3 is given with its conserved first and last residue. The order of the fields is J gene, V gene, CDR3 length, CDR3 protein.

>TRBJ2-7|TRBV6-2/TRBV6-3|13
CASSYNGLDEQYF
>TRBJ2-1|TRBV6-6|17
CASSHLTSGTSYNEQFF
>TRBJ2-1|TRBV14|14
CASSLPGGSPEQFF
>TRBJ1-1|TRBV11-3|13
CASSVPGGTEAFF
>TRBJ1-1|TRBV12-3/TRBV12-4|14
CASSFGGAGTEAFF
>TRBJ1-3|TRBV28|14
CASSLAGGRNTIYF
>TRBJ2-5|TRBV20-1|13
CSAPRGESETQYF
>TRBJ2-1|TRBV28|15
CASSFLGEGVNEQFF
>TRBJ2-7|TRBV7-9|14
CASSFLDRVYEQYF
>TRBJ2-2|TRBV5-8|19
CASSPRTPGLAGRAGELFF
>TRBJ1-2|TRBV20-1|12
CSAINQEYGYTF
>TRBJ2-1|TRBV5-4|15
CASSLGQWGGLEQFF
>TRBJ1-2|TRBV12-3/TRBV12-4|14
CASSTRQGNYGYTF
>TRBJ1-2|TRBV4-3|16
CASSQNRQAINYGYTF
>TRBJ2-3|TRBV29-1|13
CSVLGGATDTQYF
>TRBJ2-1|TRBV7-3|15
CASSLSGGGNNEQFF
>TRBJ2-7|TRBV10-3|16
CAISELGLAGGYEQYF
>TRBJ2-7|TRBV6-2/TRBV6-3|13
CASSYLGPGEQYF
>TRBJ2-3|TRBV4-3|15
CASSQESGVTDTQYF
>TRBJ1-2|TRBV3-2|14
CASSPTGPLYGYTF
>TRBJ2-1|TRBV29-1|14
CSATGTASYNEQFF
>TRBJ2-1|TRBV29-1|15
CSVEEALAGHNEQFF
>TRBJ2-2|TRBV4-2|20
CASSPQGEKESGPYTGELFF
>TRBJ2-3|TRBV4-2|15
CASSQDPWGADTQYF
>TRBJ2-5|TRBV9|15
CASSGSGGPQETQYF
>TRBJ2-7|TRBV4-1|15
CASSPTSGGVYEQYF
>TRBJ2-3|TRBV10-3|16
CAISDLTSGTGDTQYF
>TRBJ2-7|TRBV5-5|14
CASSLWDSTYEQYF
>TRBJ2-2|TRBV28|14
CASTMTGVAGELFF
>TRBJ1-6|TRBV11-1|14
CASSIGPGVSPLHF
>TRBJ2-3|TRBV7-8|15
CASSSNGMERDTQYF
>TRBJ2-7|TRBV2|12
CASIRLGYEQYF
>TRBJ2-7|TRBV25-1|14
CASSVTGLSYEQYF
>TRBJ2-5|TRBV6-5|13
CASSYAGQETQYF
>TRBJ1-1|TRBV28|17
CASSLHLRTGTNTEAFF
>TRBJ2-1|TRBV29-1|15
CSATGGFPSYNEQFF
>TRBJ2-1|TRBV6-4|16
CASSVGLGPYLNEQFF
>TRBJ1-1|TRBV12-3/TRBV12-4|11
CASSSITEAFF
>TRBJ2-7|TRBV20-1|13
CSARDLGSYEQYF
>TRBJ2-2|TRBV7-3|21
CASSLSVAFSGGEPNTGELFF
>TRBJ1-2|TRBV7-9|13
CASSGPPGYGYTF
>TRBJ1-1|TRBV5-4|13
CASSWTGGTEAFF
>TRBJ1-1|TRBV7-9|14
CASKYHHGLTEAFF
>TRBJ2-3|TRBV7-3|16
CASSLSLRDPTDTQYF
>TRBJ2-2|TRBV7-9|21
CASSSSWLASGAVTNTGELFF
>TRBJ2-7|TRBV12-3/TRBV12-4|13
CASTRPGTYEQYF
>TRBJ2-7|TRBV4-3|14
CASSQDLRDYEQYF
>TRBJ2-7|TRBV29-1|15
CSVEGPAVGPYEQYF
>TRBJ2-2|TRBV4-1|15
CASSPDREIAGELFF
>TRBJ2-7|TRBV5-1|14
CASSLRQTTYEQYF
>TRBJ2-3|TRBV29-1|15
CSVDGTRVNTDTQYF
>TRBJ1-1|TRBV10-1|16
CASSESLGSPDPEAFF
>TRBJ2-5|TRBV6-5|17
CASSTGTSFGTQETQYF